This is a list of T cell receptor beta chains from one sample in a study of blood T cells in healthy people across ages. TCRdb recomputed calls from the 5' RACE reads with MiXCR, one row per CDR3 protein. The table includes approximately 1,700,000 distinct CDR3 sequences, about 39% detected once. Input material: blood. The receptor set was obtained from a human donor in good health. CDR3s include the opening cysteine and the closing phenylalanine or tryptophan. The D gene is left open where the match is weak. Expanded clones get a size class; other rows say once, few or many, or leave the size out.

j_call clone_size cdr3_length d_call v_call cdr3_nt cdr3_aa
TRBJ2-7 . 14 . TRBV10-3 TGTGCCACCGTTGCGGGGCCATCCCACCACGAGCAGTACTTC CATVAGPSHHEQYF
TRBJ1-1 . 13 . TRBV4-1 TGCGCCAGCAGCCAGATTCAGAACACTGAAGCTTTCTTT CASSQIQNTEAFF
TRBJ2-7 . 15 . TRBV6-7 TGTGCCAGCAGTTACGGGGCGATTACCACCTACGAGCAGTACTTC CASSYGAITTYEQYF
TRBJ1-2 . 12 . TRBV12-3/TRBV12-4 TGTGCCAGCAGTTTCACAGTGAATGGCTACACCTTC CASSFTVNGYTF
TRBJ1-1 . 15 . TRBV29-1 TGCAGTGTAAAGACAGTCTTCATACCGAACACTGAAGCTTTCTTT CSVKTVFIPNTEAFF
TRBJ2-4 . 14 . TRBV2 TGTGCCAGCAGTGTTTGGCTAGCCAAAAGCATTCAGTACTTC CASSVWLAKSIQYF
TRBJ1-1 . 15 . TRBV29-1 TGCAGCGTCGAAATTAAGGCAGGGCCCAACACTGAAGCTTTCTTT CSVEIKAGPNTEAFF
TRBJ2-5 few 14 TRBD2 TRBV5-1 TGCGCCAGCAGCCCCGAACCTAGCGGACACACCCAGTACTTC CASSPEPSGHTQYF
TRBJ2-5 . 16 . TRBV7-2 TGTGCCAGCAGCTTATTCGGAGGGCATAGGTCGGAGACCCAGTACTTC CASSLFGGHRSETQYF
TRBJ1-5 few 17 . TRBV7-2 TGTGCCAGCAGCTTATGGCAGGGAGTCAGTGGACGTCAGCCCCAGCATTTT CASSLWQGVSGRQPQHF
TRBJ2-3 few 14 . TRBV3-1 TGTGCCAGCAGCCAGACAGTAAGCACAGATACGCAGTATTTT CASSQTVSTDTQYF
TRBJ2-1 . 17 . TRBV7-9 TGTGCCAGCAGCTTAGCGCCAGGGCTTTCGTTTTCCCATGAGCAGTTCTTC CASSLAPGLSFSHEQFF
TRBJ2-7 few 14 . TRBV7-6 TGTGCCAGCAGCTTGAACAGGGTAACCAACGAGCAGTACTTC CASSLNRVTNEQYF
TRBJ1-5 . 16 . TRBV5-1 TGCGCCAGCAGCTGTCTGTCCCCGAGGGGCAATCAGCCCCAGCATTTT CASSCLSPRGNQPQHF